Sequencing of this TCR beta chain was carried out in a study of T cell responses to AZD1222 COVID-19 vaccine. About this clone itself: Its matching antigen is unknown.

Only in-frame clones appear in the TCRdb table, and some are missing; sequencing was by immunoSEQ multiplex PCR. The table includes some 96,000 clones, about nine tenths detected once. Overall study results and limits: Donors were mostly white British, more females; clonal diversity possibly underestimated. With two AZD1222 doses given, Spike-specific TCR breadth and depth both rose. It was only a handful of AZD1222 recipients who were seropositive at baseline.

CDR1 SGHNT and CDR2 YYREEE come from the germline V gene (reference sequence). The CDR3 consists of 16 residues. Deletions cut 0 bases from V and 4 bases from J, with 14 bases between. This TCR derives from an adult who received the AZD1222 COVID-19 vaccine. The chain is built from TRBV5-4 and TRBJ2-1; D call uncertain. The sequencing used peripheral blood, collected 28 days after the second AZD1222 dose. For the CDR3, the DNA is TGTGCCAGCAGCTTGGATCTGCGCTCGTGGTACAATGAGCAGTTCTTC. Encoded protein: CASSLDLRSWYNEQFF.